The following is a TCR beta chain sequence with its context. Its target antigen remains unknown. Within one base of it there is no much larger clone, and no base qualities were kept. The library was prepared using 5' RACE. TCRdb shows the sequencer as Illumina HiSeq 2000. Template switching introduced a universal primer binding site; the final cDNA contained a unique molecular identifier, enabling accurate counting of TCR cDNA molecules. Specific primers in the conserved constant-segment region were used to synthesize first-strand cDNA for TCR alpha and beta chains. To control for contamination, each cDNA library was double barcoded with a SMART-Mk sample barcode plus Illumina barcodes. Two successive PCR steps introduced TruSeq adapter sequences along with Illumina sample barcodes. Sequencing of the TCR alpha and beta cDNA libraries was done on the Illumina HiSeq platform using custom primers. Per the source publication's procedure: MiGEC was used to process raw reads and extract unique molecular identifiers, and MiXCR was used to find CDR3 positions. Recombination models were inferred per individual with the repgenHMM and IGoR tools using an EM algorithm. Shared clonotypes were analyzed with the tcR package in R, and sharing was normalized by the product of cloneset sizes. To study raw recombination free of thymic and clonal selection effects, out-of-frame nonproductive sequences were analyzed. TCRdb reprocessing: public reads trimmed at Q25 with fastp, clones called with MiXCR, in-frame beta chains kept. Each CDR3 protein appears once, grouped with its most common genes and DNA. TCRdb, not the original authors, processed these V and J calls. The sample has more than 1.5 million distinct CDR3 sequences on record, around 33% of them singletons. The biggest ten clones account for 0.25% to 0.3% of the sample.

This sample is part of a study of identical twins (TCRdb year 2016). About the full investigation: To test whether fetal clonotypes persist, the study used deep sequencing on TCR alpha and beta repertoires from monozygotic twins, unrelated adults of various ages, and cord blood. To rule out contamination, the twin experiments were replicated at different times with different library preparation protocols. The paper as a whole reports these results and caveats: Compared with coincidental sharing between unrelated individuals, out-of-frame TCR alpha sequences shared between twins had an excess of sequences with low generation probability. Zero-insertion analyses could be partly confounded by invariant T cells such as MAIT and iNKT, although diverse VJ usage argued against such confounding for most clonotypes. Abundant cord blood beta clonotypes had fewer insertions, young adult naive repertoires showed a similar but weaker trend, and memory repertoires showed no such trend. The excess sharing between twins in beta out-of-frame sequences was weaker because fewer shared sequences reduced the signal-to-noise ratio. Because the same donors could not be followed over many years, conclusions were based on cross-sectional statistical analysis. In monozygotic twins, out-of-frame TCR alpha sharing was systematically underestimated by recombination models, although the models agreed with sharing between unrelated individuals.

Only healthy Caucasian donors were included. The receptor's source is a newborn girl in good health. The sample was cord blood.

The sequenced DNA is TGTGCCAGCAGCCCGGGGGTGTGGGGCACCGGGGAGCTGTTTTTT. It encodes CASSPGVWGTGELFF. The chain employs TRBV6-5 and TRBJ2-2, with TRBD2 as a weak D call on 6 bases. Measured from the cysteine to the phenylalanine, the CDR3 is 15 residues long. Left in the record is the CDR3 DNA by itself, 45 bases read in frame from the first base. A distance of 15 bases separates the germline ends of V and J, which lose 6 bases and 4 bases respectively. CDR1 and CDR2, per the germline V gene, are MNHEY and SVGAGI.